The 12 T cell receptor beta chains in this list originate from one sample, sequenced in a study of OX40 agonist ivuxolimab in advanced cancers. Sequencing was performed with immunoSEQ multiplex PCR; in TCRdb, only in-frame clones are kept and a portion is missing. The sample lists fewer than 80,000 clones, around 85% occurring once. This material consisted of CD4+ or CD8+ T cells sorted from blood, taken in a trial of the OX40 agonist ivuxolimab. All receptors derive from an adult with an advanced solid tumor such as melanoma, head and neck, liver or kidney cancer.

The V call is TRBV7-2, the J call TRBJ2-2, with 7 bases lining up with TRBD1. CDR1 is SGHTA and CDR2 is FQGNSA in the germline V gene. The CDR3 sequence is 16 residues long. V was pared by 2 bases and J by 0 bases, with 3 bases of the junction left unmatched. CDR3 in amino acids: CASSLTRGPNTGELFF. Here the CDR3 DNA reads TGTGCCAGCAGCTTAACGAGGGGGCCGAACACCGGGGAGCTGTTTTTT.

The chain uses TRBV4-1 and TRBJ2-2; D tentatively reads TRBD1 or TRBD2 (6 bases each). From germline, CDR1 is MGHRA and CDR2 YSYEKL. Trimming left V 3 bases short and J 5 bases short, with 16 bases between. CDR3 length equals 16 residues. In DNA form, the CDR3 reads TGCGCCAGCAGCCACCGTCTAGGAGGGGGGACCGGGGAGCTGTTTTTT. Its protein is CASSHRLGGGTGELFF.

The chain joins TRBV19 to TRBJ2-3; maybe TRBD2 (6 bases). There are 14 residues in the CDR3. V was pared by 5 bases and J by 0 bases, with 9 bases between. The germline V gene has CDR1 LNHDA and CDR2 SQIVND (reference sequence). The CDR3 nucleotides are TGTGCCAGTAGTTTAGCGGCTAGCACAGATACGCAGTATTTT. Residues: CASSLAASTDTQYF.

This clone was counted a single time. The chain is built from TRBV28 and TRBJ1-2; 7 bases align to TRBD1. Looked up from germline, CDR1 is MDHEN and CDR2 is SYDVKM. CDR3 length: 14 residues. V was clipped by 2 bases and J by 0 bases; unmatched bases: 0. The DNA of the CDR3 is TGTGCCAGCAGTTTAACAGGGGCTAACTATGGCTACACCTTC. It encodes CASSLTGANYGYTF.

The chain employs TRBV6-1 and TRBJ1-2, with a weak D call TRBD1 (6 bases). Germline V lookup: CDR1 MNHNS, CDR2 SASEGT. The CDR3 has 16 residues. V was shortened by 4 bases and J by 4 bases, with 19 bases between the two germline ends. The CDR3 region is CASSGGQPQILYGYTF. In DNA, the CDR3 is TGTGCCAGCAGTGGCGGACAGCCTCAAATACTCTATGGCTACACCTTC.

In this sample, this clone turned up once. CDR3 DNA sequence: TGCGCCAGCAGCCAAGATACAGGCAGCTCTGGAAACACCATATATTTT. Amino acids: CASSQDTGSSGNTIYF. The V call is TRBV4-3, the J call TRBJ1-3, with D possibly being TRBD1 (5 bases). The CDR3 loop spans 16 amino acids. Looked up from germline, CDR1 is LGHNA and CDR2 is YSLEER. Trimming shortened V by 0 bases and J by 0 bases, and 9 bases separated the two germline ends.

This rearrangement joins TRBV6-6 to TRBJ1-2, with D uncertain. Germline V lookup: CDR1 MNHNY, CDR2 SVGAGI (reference sequence). Trimming stripped 3 bases from V and 4 bases from J, with 12 bases between. The CDR3 is made up of 14 amino acids. The CDR3 DNA reads TGTGCCAGCAGTTATAGGGAATTAGGCTATGGCTACACCTTC. This sequence encodes CASSYRELGYGYTF.

The gene calls are TRBV6-6 and TRBJ2-7; tentatively, D is TRBD1 or TRBD2 (5 bases each). Looked up from germline, CDR1 is MNHNY and CDR2 is SVGAGI (reference sequence). V lost 2 bases and J lost 3, with 11 bases in between. The CDR3 sequence is 14 residues long. The CDR3 coding sequence is TGTGCCAGCAGTTACGGGGGAGCCTACTACGAGCAGTACTTC. It yields the protein CASSYGGAYYEQYF.

The rearrangement uses TRBV27 and TRBJ2-3; D gene unclear. CDR1 is MNHEY, CDR2 SMNVEV, per germline (reference sequence). The CDR3 sequence is 15 residues long. V was cut by 6 bases and J by 0 bases, with 13 bases left in between. The CDR3 protein is CASRQWQVSTDTQYF. CDR3 nucleotide sequence: TGTGCCAGCAGACAGTGGCAGGTTAGCACAGATACGCAGTATTTT.

This chain uses TRBV19 with TRBJ1-1, with 7 bases fitting TRBD1. With 2 bases clipped from V and 4 bases from J, the junction kept 7 bases outside the gene matches. Germline V gives CDR1 LNHDA, CDR2 SQIVND (reference sequence). The CDR3 is 15 residues long. The CDR3 bases are TGTGCCAGTAGTATAAGGGCAGGGGGGGGCACTGAAGCTTTCTTT. This codes for CASSIRAGGGTEAFF.

This clone showed up just once. The chain combines TRBV2 with TRBJ2-2; D possibly corresponds to TRBD2 (5 bases). Germline CDR1 reads SNHLY; CDR2 reads FYNNEI. The CDR3 is 14 residues long. V shed 7 bases and J shed 6 bases, with 15 bases lying between them. DNA for the CDR3: TGTGCCAGCAAAGTCTCCCCGGAGGCCGGGGAGCTGTTTTTT. Amino acids: CASKVSPEAGELFF.

The chain joins TRBV7-9 to TRBJ1-2; D remains ambiguous. This CDR3 is 14 amino acids long. Deletions cut 5 bases from V and 4 bases from J, with 14 bases between. Per germline, CDR1 SEHNR and CDR2 FQNEAQ (reference sequence). The chain's CDR3 is CASSVPEQLYGYTF. In DNA form, the CDR3 reads TGTGCCAGCAGCGTACCGGAACAGCTCTATGGCTACACCTTC. Full variable domain (remainder filled in from reference TRBV7-9 and TRBJ1-2): DTGVSQNPRHKITKRGQNVTFRCDPISEHNRLYWYRQTLGQGPEFLTYFQNEAQLEKSRLLSDRFSAERPKGSFSTLEIQRTEQGDSAMYLCASSVPEQLYGYTFGSGTRLTVV.